A selection of T cell receptor beta chains follows, all from one sample in a study of CD4 T cells in relation to SARS-CoV-2 and coronaviruses. For these receptors, no antigen is known. The method was immunoSEQ multiplex PCR; TCRdb's version includes in-frame clones alone and lacks a portion of them. Of 15,000 to 20,000 clones listed, over 70% were seen once; the top ten hold 30%. Material for sequencing was CD4+ T cells from PBMCs, cultured in vitro. All receptors come from a human donor in good health. CDR3s include the opening cysteine and the closing phenylalanine or tryptophan. The order of the fields is J gene, V gene, clone size, D gene, CDR3 DNA, CDR3 protein. D genes are given only for firm matches. Only some rows state a clone size, as once, few, many or a class for expanded clones.

TRBJ2-2 TRBV7-9 . . TGTGCCAGCAGCTTCGACCGGGTGGGCACCGGGGAGCTGTTTTTT CASSFDRVGTGELFF
TRBJ1-3 TRBV5-4 . . TGTGCCAGCGGGTACCTATCGGGACTTTCCTCTGGAAACACCATATATTTT CASGYLSGLSSGNTIYF
TRBJ2-3 TRBV4-1 . TRBD1 TGCGCCAGCAGCCAAGTCCCGGGACAGGGTTTAGATACGCAGTATTTT CASSQVPGQGLDTQYF
TRBJ1-3 TRBV14 . . TGTGCCAGCAGCGAGAACAGGTTTTACTCTGGAAACACCATATATTTT CASSENRFYSGNTIYF
TRBJ2-3 TRBV2 once . TGTGCCAGCAGTGAAGTGTGGTCAGATACGCAGTATTTT CASSEVWSDTQYF
TRBJ1-1 TRBV25-1 . . TGTGCCAGCAGTGAATCAGGGATTATGAACACTGAAGCTTTCTTT CASSESGIMNTEAFF
TRBJ2-5 TRBV6-6 . TRBD2 TGTGCCAGCAAGCCACCGGGGGGTACAGAGACCCAGTACTTC CASKPPGGTETQYF
TRBJ1-2 TRBV7-3 . . TGTGCCAGCAGCTGGGGCCCTTCGGGTGGCTACACCTTC CASSWGPSGGYTF
TRBJ2-3 TRBV19 . TRBD1 TGTGCAAGGACAGGGGCCCATATCACCACAGATACGCAGTATTTT CARTGAHITTDTQYF
TRBJ2-3 TRBV6-5 . . TGTGCCAGCGGACCAAGGGGTGGAGATACGCAGTATTTT CASGPRGGDTQYF
TRBJ2-5 TRBV5-1 . TRBD2 TGCGCCAGCAAGGGACTAACCTACCAAGAGACCCAGTACTTC CASKGLTYQETQYF
TRBJ2-7 TRBV30 . . TGTGCCTCGACGGGCCCTTCACTAGCCTACGAGCAGTACTTC CASTGPSLAYEQYF
TRBJ1-2 TRBV29-1 . . TGCAGCGTTGTGGGACACTTGAACTATGGCTACACCTTC CSVVGHLNYGYTF
TRBJ2-4 TRBV12-3/TRBV12-4 . . TGTGCCAGCAGTCCACAGGGTGACATTCAGTACTTC CASSPQGDIQYF
TRBJ1-6 TRBV28 few . TGTGCCAGCAGTTTAATGGGACTTGGGAATTCACCCCTCCACTTT CASSLMGLGNSPLHF
TRBJ2-4 TRBV13 . . TGTGCCAGCAGCTTAGGTGGGACCGGGCGGGATGGAAACATTCAGTACTTC CASSLGGTGRDGNIQYF
TRBJ2-2 TRBV9 . . TGTGCCAGCAGCGTATCAGGCGCGAACACCGGGGAGCTGTTTTTT CASSVSGANTGELFF
TRBJ2-7 TRBV27 . TRBD2 TGTGCCAGCAGTTTATTCGCGGCTAGCGGGAGGGGCTACGAGCAGTACTTC CASSLFAASGRGYEQYF
TRBJ1-2 TRBV11-2 . . TGTGCCAGCAGCTTGGGGGTGGATGGCTACACCTTC CASSLGVDGYTF
TRBJ2-5 TRBV4-2 . . TGTGCCAGCAGCCAAGATCCCAGACAGACTGGTGAAGAGACCCAGTACTTC CASSQDPRQTGEETQYF
TRBJ2-7 TRBV4-2 . TRBD2 TGTGCCAGCAGCCAAGACCTAGCGGTCGCCTACGAGCAGTACTTC CASSQDLAVAYEQYF
TRBJ1-5 TRBV5-5 few . TGTGCCAGCAGCCCTTTGGTGGGGCGATTTGAAAATCAGCCCCAGCATTTT CASSPLVGRFENQPQHF
TRBJ2-7 TRBV28 . TRBD1 TGTGCCAGCCGTTCGGGGACAGCCGGCTACGAGCAGTACTTC CASRSGTAGYEQYF
TRBJ2-1 TRBV2 . . TGTGCCAGCAGTCCAAACCCATTAAACCGGGTCTTC CASSPNPLNRVF
TRBJ2-1 TRBV21-1 . . TGTGCCAGCAGCAAGAAGGGGGGGGACTACAATGAGCAGTTCTTC CASSKKGGDYNEQFF
TRBJ2-5 TRBV4-1 . . TGCGCCAGCAGCCAAGATCTAAGTGGGGAGACCCAGTACTTC CASSQDLSGETQYF
TRBJ2-2 TRBV24-1 . TRBD1 TGTGCCACCAGTGAACCCGGGACAGTAAACACCGGGGAGCTGTTTTTT CATSEPGTVNTGELFF